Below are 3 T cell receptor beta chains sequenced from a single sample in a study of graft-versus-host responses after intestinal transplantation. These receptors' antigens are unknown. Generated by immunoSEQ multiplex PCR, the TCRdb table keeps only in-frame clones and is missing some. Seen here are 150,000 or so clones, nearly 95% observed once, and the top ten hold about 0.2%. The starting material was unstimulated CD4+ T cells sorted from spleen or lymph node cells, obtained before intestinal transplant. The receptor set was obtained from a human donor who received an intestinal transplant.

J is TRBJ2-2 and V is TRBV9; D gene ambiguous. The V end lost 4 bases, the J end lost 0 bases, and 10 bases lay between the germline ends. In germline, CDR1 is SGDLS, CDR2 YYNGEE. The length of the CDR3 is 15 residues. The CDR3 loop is CASSPGFANTGELFF. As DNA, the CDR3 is TGTGCCAGCAGCCCGGGCTTCGCGAACACCGGGGAGCTGTTTTTT.

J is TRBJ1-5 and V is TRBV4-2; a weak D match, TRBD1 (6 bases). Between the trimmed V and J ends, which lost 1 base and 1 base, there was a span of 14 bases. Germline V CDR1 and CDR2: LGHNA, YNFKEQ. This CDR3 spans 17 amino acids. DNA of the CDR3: TGTGCCAGCAGCCAAGGCAGCACAGGGCTAAGCAATCAGCCCCAGCATTTT. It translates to CASSQGSTGLSNQPQHF.

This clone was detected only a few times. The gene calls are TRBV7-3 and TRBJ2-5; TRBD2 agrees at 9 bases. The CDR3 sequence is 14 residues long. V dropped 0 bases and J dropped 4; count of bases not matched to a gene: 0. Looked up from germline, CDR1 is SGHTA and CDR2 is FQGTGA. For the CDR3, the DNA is TGTGCCAGCAGCTTAACTAGCGGGAGAGAGACCCAGTACTTC. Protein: CASSLTSGRETQYF.